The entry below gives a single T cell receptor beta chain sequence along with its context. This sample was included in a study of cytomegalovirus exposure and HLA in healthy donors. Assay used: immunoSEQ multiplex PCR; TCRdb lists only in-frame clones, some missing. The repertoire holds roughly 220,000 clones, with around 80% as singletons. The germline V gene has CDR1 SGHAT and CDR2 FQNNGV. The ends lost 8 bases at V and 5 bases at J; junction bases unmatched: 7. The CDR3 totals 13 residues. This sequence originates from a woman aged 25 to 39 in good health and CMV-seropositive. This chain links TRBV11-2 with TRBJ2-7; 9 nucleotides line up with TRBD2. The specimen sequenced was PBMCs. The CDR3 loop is CASSGLARHEQYF. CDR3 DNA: TGTGCCAGCTCTGGACTAGCGCGACACGAGCAGTACTTC.